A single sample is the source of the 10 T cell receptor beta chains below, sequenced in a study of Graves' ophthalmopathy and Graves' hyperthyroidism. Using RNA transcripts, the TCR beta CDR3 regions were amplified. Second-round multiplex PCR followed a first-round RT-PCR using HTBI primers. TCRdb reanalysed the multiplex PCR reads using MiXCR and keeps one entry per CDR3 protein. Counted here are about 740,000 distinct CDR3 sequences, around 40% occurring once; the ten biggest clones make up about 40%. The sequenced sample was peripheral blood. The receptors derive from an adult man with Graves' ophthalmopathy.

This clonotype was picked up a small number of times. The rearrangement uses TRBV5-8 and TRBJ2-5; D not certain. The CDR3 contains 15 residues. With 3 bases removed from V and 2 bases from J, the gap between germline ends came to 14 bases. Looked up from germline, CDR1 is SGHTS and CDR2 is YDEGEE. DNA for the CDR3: TGTGCCAGCAGCTCCACGTCGCCAGGACAAGAGACCCAGTACTTC. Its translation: CASSSTSPGQETQYF.

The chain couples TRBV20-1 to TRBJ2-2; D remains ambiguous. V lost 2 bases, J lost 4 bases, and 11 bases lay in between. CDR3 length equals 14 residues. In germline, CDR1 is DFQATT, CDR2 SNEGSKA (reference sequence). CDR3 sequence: CSARSSRVTGELFF. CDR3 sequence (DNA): TGCAGTGCTAGAAGTAGTCGGGTCACCGGGGAGCTGTTTTTT.

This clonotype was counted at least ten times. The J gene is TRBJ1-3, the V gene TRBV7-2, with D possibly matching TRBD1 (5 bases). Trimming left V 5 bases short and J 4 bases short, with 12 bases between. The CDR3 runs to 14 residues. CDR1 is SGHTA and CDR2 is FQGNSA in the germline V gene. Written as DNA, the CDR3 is TGTGCCAGCAGCCGGGGCACACTGGGAAACACCATATATTTT. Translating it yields CASSRGTLGNTIYF.

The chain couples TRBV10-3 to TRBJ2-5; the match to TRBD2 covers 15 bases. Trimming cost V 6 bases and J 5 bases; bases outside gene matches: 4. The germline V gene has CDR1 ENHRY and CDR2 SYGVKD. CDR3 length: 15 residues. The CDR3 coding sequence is TGTGCCATCAGGGGACTAGCGGGAGGTCTGGAGACCCAGTACTTC. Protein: CAIRGLAGGLETQYF.

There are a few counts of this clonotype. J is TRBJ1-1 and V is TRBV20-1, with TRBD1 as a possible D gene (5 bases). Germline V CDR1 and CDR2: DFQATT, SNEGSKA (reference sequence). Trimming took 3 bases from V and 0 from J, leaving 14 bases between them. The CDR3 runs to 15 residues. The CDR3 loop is CSASPGFEMNTEAFF. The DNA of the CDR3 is TGCAGTGCTAGCCCAGGGTTCGAAATGAACACTGAAGCTTTCTTT.

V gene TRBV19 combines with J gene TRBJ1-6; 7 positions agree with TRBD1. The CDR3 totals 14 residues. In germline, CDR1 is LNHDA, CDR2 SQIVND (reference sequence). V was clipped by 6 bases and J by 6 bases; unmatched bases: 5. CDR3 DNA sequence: TGTGCCAGTAGCGCGACAGGGAGTAATTCACCCCTCCACTTT. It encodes CASSATGSNSPLHF.

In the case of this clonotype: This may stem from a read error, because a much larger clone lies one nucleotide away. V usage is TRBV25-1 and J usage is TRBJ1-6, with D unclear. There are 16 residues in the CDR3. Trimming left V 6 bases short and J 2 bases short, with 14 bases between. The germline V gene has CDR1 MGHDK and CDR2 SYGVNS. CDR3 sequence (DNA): TGTGCCAGCAGCTTAGCGGCAGAAGCCTATAATTCACCCCTCCACTTT. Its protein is CASSLAAEAYNSPLHF.

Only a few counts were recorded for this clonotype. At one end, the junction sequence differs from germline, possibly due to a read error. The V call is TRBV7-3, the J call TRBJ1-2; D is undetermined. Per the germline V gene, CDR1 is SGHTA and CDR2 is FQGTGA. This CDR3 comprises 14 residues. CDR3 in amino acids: CASSQGAGSYGYTF. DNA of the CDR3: TGCGCCAGCAGCCAAGGAGCGGGGAGCTATGGCTACACCTTC.

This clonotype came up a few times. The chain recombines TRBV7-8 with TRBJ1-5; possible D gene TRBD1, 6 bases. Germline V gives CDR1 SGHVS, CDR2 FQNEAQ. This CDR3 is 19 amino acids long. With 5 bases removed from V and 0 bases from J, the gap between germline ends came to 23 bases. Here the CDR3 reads CASSGTGLNGPYSNQPQHF. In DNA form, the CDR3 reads TGTGCCAGCAGCGGAACAGGGCTCAACGGACCATATAGCAATCAGCCCCAGCATTTT. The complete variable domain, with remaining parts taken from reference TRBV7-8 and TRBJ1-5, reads GAGVSQSPRYKVAKRGQDVALRCDPISGHVSLFWYQQALGQGPEFLTYFQNEAQLDKSGLPSDRFFAERPEGSVSTLKIQRTQQEDSAVYLCASSGTGLNGPYSNQPQHFGDGTRLSIL.

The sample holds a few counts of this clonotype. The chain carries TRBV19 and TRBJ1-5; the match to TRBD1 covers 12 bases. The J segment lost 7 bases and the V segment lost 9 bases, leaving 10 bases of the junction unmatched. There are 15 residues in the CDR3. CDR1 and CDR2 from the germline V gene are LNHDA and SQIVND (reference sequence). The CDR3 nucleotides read TGTGCCAGCACTTGGGGGGACAGGGGGCACCAGCCCCAGCATTTT. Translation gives CASTWGDRGHQPQHF.